This entry lists 9 T cell receptor beta chains sequenced from one sample in a study of CD8+ T cells in alopecia areata. Treatment meaning: oral pan-JAK inhibitor, 5-10 mg twice daily. cDNA prepared by RNA extraction and subsequent reverse transcription served as the template for sequencing. The repertoire was sequenced with immunoSEQ multiplex PCR; TCRdb's copy has only in-frame clones and lacks some. The sample contains some 95,000 clones, roughly 46% of which appear only once. The sequences come from CD8+ T cells sorted from blood, collected at week 24, from a patient treated with tofacitinib. These receptors all come from a human donor with alopecia areata.

The table lists this clone with a few counts. The chain has TRBV14 and TRBJ2-3; no reliable D call. V was pared by 0 bases and J by 6 bases, with 22 bases between. Germline assignment: CDR1 SGHDN and CDR2 FVKESK. The CDR3 length is 18 residues. This chain's CDR3 is CASSQDRSAPGPFDTQYF. The CDR3 DNA reads as TGTGCCAGCAGCCAAGATCGCTCCGCCCCAGGACCGTTTGATACGCAGTATTTT.

The sample holds many counts of this clone. J is TRBJ1-5 and V is TRBV7-9; TRBD1 agrees at 9 bases. The CDR3 has 13 amino acids. The V and J ends lost 3 bases and 15 bases, in that order; junction bases with no gene match: 9. Germline-derived CDR1 and CDR2 are SEHNR and FQNEAQ (reference sequence). The CDR3 reads CASSFRQGTGMHF. In nucleotides, the CDR3 is TGTGCCAGCAGCTTCCGGCAGGGGACAGGGATGCATTTT.

This clone was found a few times. This chain uses TRBV7-9 with TRBJ1-2; 7 bases map to TRBD1. Germline values: CDR1 SEHNR, CDR2 FQNEAQ (reference sequence). The CDR3 has 15 amino acids. The ends lost 4 bases at V and 3 bases at J; junction bases unmatched: 8. The CDR3 loop is CASSSSRQGYYGYTF. CDR3 bases: TGTGCCAGCAGCTCTTCTCGACAGGGCTACTATGGCTACACCTTC.

In this sample, this clone turned up a few times. The chain has TRBV28 and TRBJ2-7, with a possible D match to TRBD1 (5 bases). This CDR3 is built from 13 residues. Looked up from germline, CDR1 is MDHEN and CDR2 is SYDVKM. Trimming cost V 7 bases and J 5 bases, with 15 bases left between them. The DNA of the CDR3 is TGTGCCAGCAAGCCCCAGGGTATGAACGAGCAGTACTTC. It specifies CASKPQGMNEQYF. The whole variable domain, remainder taken from reference TRBV28 and TRBJ2-7, is DVKVTQSSRYLVKRTGEKVFLECVQDMDHENMFWYRQDPGLGLRLIYFSYDVKMKEKGDIPEGYSVSREKKERFSLILESASTNQTSMYLCASKPQGMNEQYFGPGTRLTVT.

This clone was observed a handful of times. This chain uses TRBV7-2 with TRBJ1-1; TRBD1 matches at 8 bases. Germline loops: CDR1 SGHTA, CDR2 FQGNSA. CDR3 length: 12 residues. V shed 9 bases and J 1 base; nucleotides not matched to a gene: 1. The CDR3 coding sequence is TGTGCCAGTGGACAGGGGAACACTGAAGCTTTCTTT. It is translated as CASGQGNTEAFF.

The CDR3 here is CASRDRGGNTIYF. The CDR3, as DNA: TGTGCCAGCCGCGACAGGGGTGGAAACACCATATATTTT. The V gene is TRBV25-1, the J gene TRBJ1-3; 8 positions agree with TRBD1. The germline gives CDR1 MGHDK, CDR2 SYGVNS. V was pared by 8 bases and J by 3 bases, with 3 bases of the junction left unmatched. This CDR3 has 13 residues.

This clone was observed a handful of times. Additional DNA sequences in this sample encode the identical CDR3. V usage is TRBV4-1 and J usage is TRBJ1-1; a weak D match, TRBD1 (5 bases). The CDR3 sequence is 12 residues long. Trimming took 5 bases from V and 4 from J, leaving 8 bases between them. Germline V gives CDR1 MGHRA, CDR2 YSYEKL. In DNA, the CDR3 is TGCGCCAGCAGCGGTGGGGGCACTGAAGCTTTCTTT. Translated, it gives CASSGGGTEAFF.

This clone was counted a few times. The chain couples TRBV27 to TRBJ2-5; maybe TRBD1 (6 bases). Germline CDR1 and CDR2: MNHEY and SMNVEV (reference sequence). This CDR3 is built from 15 residues. V was cut by 2 bases and J by 2 bases, with 12 bases left in between. CDR3 coding DNA: TGTGCCAGCAGTTTACTCGGACAGAAGCAAGAGACCCAGTACTTC. Protein sequence: CASSLLGQKQETQYF.

This clone showed up just a few times. This chain uses TRBV7-9 with TRBJ2-7; 10 nucleotides align to TRBD1. Germline CDR1 reads SEHNR; CDR2 reads FQNEAQ (reference sequence). Losses at the gene ends were 5 bases for V and 3 bases for J; bases not matched to a gene: 7. This CDR3 has 15 amino acids. The CDR3 bases are TGTGCCAGCAGCCACACCGGGACAGGGGACTACGAGCAGTACTTC. This sequence encodes CASSHTGTGDYEQYF.